A single sample gave rise to the 8 T cell receptor beta chains below, sequenced in a study of control samples from healthy donors and cancer patients. The method was immunoSEQ multiplex PCR; TCRdb's version includes in-frame clones alone and lacks a portion of them. The data show roughly 130,000 clones, over 75% seen once. Material for sequencing was blood. The receptors shown here come from a young man in good health.

The chain couples TRBV21-1 to TRBJ2-7. TRBV21-1 is marked as a pseudogene. This CDR3 has 14 residues. CDR3 nucleotides: TGTGCCAGCAGCAAAGCCTGGGGTGACTACGAGCAGTACGTC. It translates to CASSKAWGDYEQYV.

The V and J genes are TRBV2 and TRBJ1-5; perhaps TRBD1 as D (5 bases). CDR3 length: 15 residues. V was pared by 7 bases and J by 7 bases, with 20 bases between. The germline V gene encodes CDR1 SNHLY and CDR2 FYNNEI. The CDR3 spells CASTSGTPPGQPQHF. The CDR3 DNA sequence: TGTGCCAGCACCTCCGGGACTCCCCCTGGCCAGCCCCAGCATTTT.

The chain is built from TRBV28 and TRBJ2-1; 8 bases agree with TRBD2. Per the germline V gene, CDR1 is MDHEN and CDR2 is SYDVKM. The ends lost 5 bases at V and 5 bases at J; junction bases unmatched: 11. The CDR3 is made up of 16 amino acids. CDR3 region: CASSGSRLALDNEQFF. The CDR3 nucleotides read TGTGCCAGCAGTGGTTCCCGACTAGCGTTGGACAATGAGCAGTTCTTC.

This rearrangement joins TRBV14 to TRBJ2-1, with 10 bases identical to TRBD2. The CDR3 totals 21 residues. CDR1 and CDR2 (germline): SGHDN, FVKESK. V lost 0 bases to trimming and J lost 0 bases; unmatched junction nucleotides: 14. CDR3 DNA: TGTGCCAGCAGCCAAGATCTTCGCCCTAGCGGGAGTCACAGCTCCTACAATGAGCAGTTCTTC. It specifies CASSQDLRPSGSHSSYNEQFF.

V usage is TRBV4-2 and J usage is TRBJ2-3, with D hard to call. Trimming removed 0 bases from V and 7 bases from J, with 11 bases in between. The CDR3 is made up of 14 amino acids. Germline CDR1 reads LGHNA; CDR2 reads YNFKEQ. In DNA, the CDR3 is TGTGCCAGCAGCCAAGAAAAAGATGCATATACGCAGTATTTT. It translates to CASSQEKDAYTQYF.

This chain uses TRBV30 with TRBJ2-1; unclear D gene. Trimming removed 5 bases at V and 0 bases at J, with 14 bases between. This CDR3 has 15 amino acids. Germline V gene sequence: CDR1 GTSNPN, CDR2 SVGIG (reference sequence). CDR3 amino acids: CAWGLTRSSYNEQFF. The CDR3 bases are TGTGCCTGGGGTCTTACTCGGAGCTCCTACAATGAGCAGTTCTTC.

The chain joins TRBV6-5 to TRBJ2-1, with D uncertain. The CDR3 is made up of 13 amino acids. The germline gives CDR1 MNHEY, CDR2 SVGAGI. Trimming shortened V by 6 bases and J by 9 bases, and 15 bases separated the two germline ends. For the CDR3, the DNA is TGTGCCAGCAGGCCGCCCGCGAGTGGTGAGCAGTTCTTC. Amino acids: CASRPPASGEQFF.

The gene calls are TRBV19 and TRBJ1-3; D unclear. The CDR3 is made up of 16 amino acids. Trimming pared 5 bases from V and 1 base from J, leaving 15 bases between. Per germline, CDR1 LNHDA and CDR2 SQIVND (reference sequence). The CDR3 DNA sequence: TGTGCCAGTAGTCCGTGGGGTCTCGCTTCTGGAAACACCATATATTTT. It translates to CASSPWGLASGNTIYF.